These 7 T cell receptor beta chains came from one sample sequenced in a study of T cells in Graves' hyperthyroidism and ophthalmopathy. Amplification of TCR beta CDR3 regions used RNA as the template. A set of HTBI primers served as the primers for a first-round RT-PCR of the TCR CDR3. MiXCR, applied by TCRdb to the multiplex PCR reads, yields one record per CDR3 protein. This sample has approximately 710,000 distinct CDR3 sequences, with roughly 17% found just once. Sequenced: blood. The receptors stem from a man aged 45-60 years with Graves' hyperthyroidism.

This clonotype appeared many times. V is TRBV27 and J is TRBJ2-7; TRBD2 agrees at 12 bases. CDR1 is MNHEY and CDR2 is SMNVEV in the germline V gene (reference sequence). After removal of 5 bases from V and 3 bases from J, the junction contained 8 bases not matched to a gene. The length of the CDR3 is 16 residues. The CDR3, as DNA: TGTGCCAGCAGTACCTTACTAGCGGGAGGCCTCTACGAGCAGTACTTC. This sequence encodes CASSTLLAGGLYEQYF.

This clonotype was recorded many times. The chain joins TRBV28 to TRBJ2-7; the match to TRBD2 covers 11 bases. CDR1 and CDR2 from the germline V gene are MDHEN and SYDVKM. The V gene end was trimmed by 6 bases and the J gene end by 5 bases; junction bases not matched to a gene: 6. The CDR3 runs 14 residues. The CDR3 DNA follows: TGTGCCAGCAGCCGACCGGGACTAGCGGACGAGCAGTACTTC. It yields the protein CASSRPGLADEQYF. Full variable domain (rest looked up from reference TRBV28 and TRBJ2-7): DVKVTQSSRYLVKRTGEKVFLECVQDMDHENMFWYRQDPGLGLRLIYFSYDVKMKEKGDIPEGYSVSREKKERFSLILESASTNQTSMYLCASSRPGLADEQYFGPGTRLTVT.

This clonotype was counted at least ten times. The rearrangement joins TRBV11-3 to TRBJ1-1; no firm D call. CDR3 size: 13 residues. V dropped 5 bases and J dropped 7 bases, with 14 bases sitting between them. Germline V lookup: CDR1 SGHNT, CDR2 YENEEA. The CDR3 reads CASSPRGAVEAFF. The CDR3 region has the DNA TGTGCCAGCAGCCCTCGGGGAGCCGTTGAAGCTTTCTTT. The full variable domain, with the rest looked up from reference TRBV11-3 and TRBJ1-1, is EAGVVQSPRYKIIEKKQPVAFWCNPISGHNTLYWYLQNLGQGPELLIRYENEEAVDDSQLPKDRFSAERLKGVDSTLKIQPAELGDSAVYLCASSPRGAVEAFFGQGTRLTVV.

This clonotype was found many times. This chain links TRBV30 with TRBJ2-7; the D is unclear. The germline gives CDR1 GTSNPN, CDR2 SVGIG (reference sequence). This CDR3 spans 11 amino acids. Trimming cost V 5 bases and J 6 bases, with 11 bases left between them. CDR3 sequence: CAWSGFVEQYF. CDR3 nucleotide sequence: TGTGCCTGGTCCGGGTTTGTCGAGCAGTACTTC. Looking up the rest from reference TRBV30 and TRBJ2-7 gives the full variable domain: SQTIHQWPATLVQPVGSPLSLECTVEGTSNPNLYWYRQAAGRGLQLLFYSVGIGQISSEVPQNLSASRPQDRQFILSSKKLLLSDSGFYLCAWSGFVEQYFGPGTRLTVT.

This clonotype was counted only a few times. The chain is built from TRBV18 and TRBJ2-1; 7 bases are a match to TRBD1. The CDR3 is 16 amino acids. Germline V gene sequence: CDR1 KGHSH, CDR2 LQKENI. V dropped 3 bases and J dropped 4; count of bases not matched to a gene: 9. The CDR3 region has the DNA TGTGCCAGCTCACCGACCTTGACAGGGACATACAATGAGCAGTTCTTC. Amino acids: CASSPTLTGTYNEQFF.

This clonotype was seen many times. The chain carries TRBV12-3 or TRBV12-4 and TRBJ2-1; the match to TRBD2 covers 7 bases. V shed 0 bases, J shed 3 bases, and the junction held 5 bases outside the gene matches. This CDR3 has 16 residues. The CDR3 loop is CASSLAGGSYYNEQFF. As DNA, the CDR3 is TGTGCCAGCAGTTTAGCTGGCGGGAGTTACTACAATGAGCAGTTCTTC.

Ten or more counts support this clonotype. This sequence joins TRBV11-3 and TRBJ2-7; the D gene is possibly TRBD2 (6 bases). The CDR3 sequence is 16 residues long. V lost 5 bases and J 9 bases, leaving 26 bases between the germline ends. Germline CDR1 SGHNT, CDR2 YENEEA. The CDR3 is CASSSSWGGANERQYF. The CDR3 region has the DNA TGTGCCAGCAGCAGCAGTTGGGGAGGCGCCAACGAGCGGCAGTACTTC.